This TCR beta chain appears in the sequencing data of a study of shared clonotypes between healthy human individuals. The run depth of the assay was deep. Replicate PCRs run on sorted subsets employed approximately 180 ng DNA, approximately 30,000 T cell genomes. Original methodology: ImmunoSEQ sequences covered only the junction and lacked quality scores; filtering therefore differed. The data were produced by immunoSEQ multiplex PCR, yet TCRdb's version contains in-frame clones alone and is incomplete. The D gene and trimming were derived from the DNA, and the V and J assignments and clone size from that table. The repertoire holds under 1 million clones, about 96% seen once, with about 0.25% in the top ten. Naive CD8 cells were CD45RO-negative, positively selected for CCR7, excluding terminally differentiated effector memory CD45RA+ cells. The germline V gene has CDR1 SEHNR and CDR2 FQNEAQ (reference sequence). The CDR3 extends over 16 amino acids. V lost 5 bases to trimming and J lost 2 bases; unmatched junction nucleotides: 8.

Source material: naive CD8+ T cells sorted from blood. This TCR came from a man younger than 40 in good health. The rearrangement links TRBV7-9 to TRBJ2-1, with TRBD2 matching over 8 bases. CDR3 sequence: CASSPRGAGAYNEQFF. CDR3 in DNA: TGTGCCAGCAGCCCCCGAGGAGCGGGAGCCTACAATGAGCAGTTCTTC.